Presented here are 18 T cell receptor beta chains from one specimen sequenced in a study of blood T cell repertoires in COVID-19. The method was immunoSEQ multiplex PCR; TCRdb's version includes in-frame clones alone and lacks a portion of them. The table records tens of thousands of clones, about 80% of them present only once. Material for sequencing was peripheral blood. These receptors were taken from a human donor in a cohort sampled during active COVID-19.

This clone was detected only a few times. The genes are TRBV5-1 and TRBJ1-1; D is ambiguous. CDR3 length: 16 residues. Per germline, CDR1 SGHRS and CDR2 YFSETQ. The V gene lost 0 bases and the J gene lost 0 bases, with 12 bases spanning the gap. The CDR3 reads CASSLEGRFMNTEAFF. CDR3 DNA: TGCGCCAGCAGCTTGGAAGGGAGGTTCATGAACACTGAAGCTTTCTTT.

This sequence joins TRBV5-8 and TRBJ2-7; D call uncertain. Trimming pared 1 base from V and 3 bases from J, leaving 8 bases between. The CDR3 has 13 amino acids. From germline, CDR1 is SGHTS and CDR2 YDEGEE. The CDR3 spells CASSLQVDYEQYF. The DNA for the CDR3 is TGTGCCAGCAGCTTGCAGGTCGACTACGAGCAGTACTTC. The whole variable domain, remainder taken from reference TRBV5-8 and TRBJ2-7, is EAGVTQSPTHLIKTRGQQATLRCSPISGHTSVYWYQQALGLGLQFLLWYDEGEERNRGNFPPRFSGRQFPNYSSELNVNALELEDSALYLCASSLQVDYEQYFGPGTRLTVT.

This chain joins TRBV19 and TRBJ1-6; D perhaps matches TRBD1 (6 bases). V was shortened by 10 bases and J by 6 bases, with 16 bases between the two germline ends. The germline gives CDR1 LNHDA, CDR2 SQIVND (reference sequence). The CDR3 extends over 14 amino acids. The chain's CDR3 is CATGGRGRNSPLHF. CDR3 nucleotides: TGTGCCACTGGTGGCAGGGGTCGTAATTCACCCCTCCACTTT.

The rearrangement links TRBV18 to TRBJ1-2, with 9 nucleotides matching TRBD1. CDR1 KGHSH and CDR2 LQKENI come from the germline V gene. The ends lost 5 bases at V and 2 bases at J; junction bases unmatched: 9. The CDR3 length is 16 residues. The CDR3 bases are TGTGCCAGCTCATCGGGACAGGGAATTTTCAACTATGGCTACACCTTC. Translating gives CASSSGQGIFNYGYTF. Full variable domain (remainder filled in from reference TRBV18 and TRBJ1-2): NAGVMQNPRHLVRRRGQEARLRCSPMKGHSHVYWYRQLPEEGLKFMVYLQKENIIDESGMPKERFSAEFPKEGPSILRIQQVVRGDSAAYFCASSSGQGIFNYGYTFGSGTRLTVV.

A single count supports this clone. V is TRBV6-1 and J is TRBJ1-2; TRBD1 might be the D (6 bases). With 1 base removed from V and 2 bases from J, the gap between germline ends came to 17 bases. Looked up from germline, CDR1 is MNHNS and CDR2 is SASEGT. This CDR3 region has 17 residues. CDR3 amino acids: CASSEGGGQGRNYGYTF. CDR3 sequence (DNA): TGTGCCAGCAGTGAAGGGGGGGGGCAGGGGAGAAACTATGGCTACACCTTC.

The chain joins TRBV3-1 (or the pseudogene TRBV3-2) to TRBJ2-3; the match to TRBD2 covers 8 bases. The CDR3 totals 16 residues. V shed 2 bases and J 5 bases; nucleotides not matched to a gene: 9. Germline CDR1 reads LGHDT; CDR2 reads YNNKEL (reference sequence). DNA for the CDR3: TGTGCCAGCAGCCAATACCAGCGGGGGCCGGGAGATACGCAGTATTTT. As protein: CASSQYQRGPGDTQYF.

This clone has a handful of counts. J is TRBJ1-6 and V is TRBV25-1; no firm D call. Germline V gene lookup returns CDR1 MGHDK and CDR2 SYGVNS. CDR3 length equals 15 residues. The germline V and J ends were trimmed by 4 bases and 10 bases, with 17 bases remaining between them. CDR3 DNA: TGTGCCAGCAGTGGTGGGCTGGGTGTTGCCTCACCCCTCCACTTT. This codes for CASSGGLGVASPLHF.

The V gene is TRBV29-1, the J gene TRBJ2-7; TRBD1 agrees at 8 bases. This CDR3 has 13 amino acids. The germline gives CDR1 SQVTM, CDR2 ANQGSEA. With V trimmed by 5 bases and J by 8 bases, 11 bases remained unmatched. CDR3 amino acids: CSVFSQGARKQYF. The CDR3 DNA follows: TGCAGCGTTTTCTCCCAGGGGGCCAGGAAGCAGTACTTC.

The chain carries TRBV7-9 and TRBJ1-4, with D perhaps matching TRBD1 (6 bases). Trimming left V 4 bases short and J 5 bases short, with 11 bases between. Looked up from germline, CDR1 is SEHNR and CDR2 is FQNEAQ (reference sequence). The CDR3 covers 14 residues. The CDR3 sequence is CASSSDQGNEKLFF. DNA of the CDR3: TGTGCCAGCAGCTCGGACCAGGGGAATGAAAAACTGTTTTTT.

This clone was detected only once. The chain recombines TRBV11-3 with TRBJ2-2; TRBD2 agrees at 7 bases. V was pared by 5 bases and J by 0 bases, with 3 bases of the junction left unmatched. Germline lookup yields CDR1 SGHNT and CDR2 YENEEA. This CDR3 spans 15 amino acids. The CDR3 sequence is CASSPGLANTGELFF. The DNA of the CDR3 is TGTGCCAGCAGCCCCGGACTAGCGAACACCGGGGAGCTGTTTTTT.

This chain links TRBV20-1 with TRBJ2-1, with D maybe TRBD2 (6 bases). Looked up from germline, CDR1 is DFQATT and CDR2 is SNEGSKA (reference sequence). This CDR3 is 15 amino acids long. The germline V and J ends were trimmed by 3 bases and 1 base, with 13 bases remaining between them. CDR3 DNA: TGCAGTGCTAGTACCCGGGAGAAGTCCTACAATGAGCAGTTCTTC. Encoded protein: CSASTREKSYNEQFF.

V and J are TRBV12-5 and TRBJ1-1; D call uncertain. Trimming left V 5 bases short and J 2 bases short, with 3 bases between. CDR1 and CDR2 from the germline V gene are LGHNT and FRNRAP. The CDR3 runs 11 residues. CDR3 sequence (DNA): TGTGCTAGTGGTCTAAACACTGAAGCTTTCTTT. Its translation: CASGLNTEAFF.

The chain is built from TRBV7-6 and TRBJ2-3; maybe TRBD2 (6 bases). This CDR3 region has 14 residues. Trimming took 6 bases from V and 2 from J, leaving 12 bases between them. Germline V gene lookup returns CDR1 SGHVS and CDR2 FNYEAQ. The CDR3 sequence is CASRKGGVTDTQYF. CDR3 in DNA: TGTGCCAGCAGGAAAGGCGGGGTCACAGATACGCAGTATTTT. Combining the CDR3 with reference TRBV7-6 and TRBJ2-3 gives the whole variable domain GAGVSQSPRYKVTKRGQDVALRCDPISGHVSLYWYRQALGQGPEFLTYFNYEAQQDKSGLPNDRFSAERPEGSISTLTIQRTEQRDSAMYRCASRKGGVTDTQYFGPGTRLTVL.

The genes are TRBV15 and TRBJ2-7, with 11 nucleotides matching TRBD2. The V and J ends lost 4 bases and 7 bases, in that order; junction bases with no gene match: 9. This CDR3 region has 15 residues. Looked up from germline, CDR1 is LNHNV and CDR2 is YYDKDF (reference sequence). The CDR3 region is CATSIGSGRVIEQYF. DNA of the CDR3: TGTGCCACCAGCATCGGTAGCGGGAGGGTAATTGAGCAGTACTTC.

This clone was seen only once. This chain joins TRBV19 and TRBJ2-6; D possibly corresponds to TRBD1 (6 bases). Trimming removed 10 bases at V and 2 bases at J, with 18 bases between. CDR1 is LNHDA and CDR2 is SQIVND in the germline V gene (reference sequence). The CDR3 consists of 16 residues. CDR3 loop: CATRRQGNTGANVLTF. The CDR3 DNA reads TGTGCCACCCGTAGGCAGGGGAATACTGGGGCCAACGTCCTGACTTTC.

The rearrangement uses TRBV19 and TRBJ1-1; D gene uncertain. The CDR3 has 12 residues. CDR1 and CDR2 (germline): LNHDA, SQIVND (reference sequence). V lost 5 bases and J 3 bases, leaving 7 bases between the germline ends. In DNA form, the CDR3 reads TGTGCCAGTAGTGAGCTGGACACTGAAGCTTTCTTT. This sequence encodes CASSELDTEAFF.

The chain joins TRBV6-5 to TRBJ1-5; D gene unclear. V lost 4 bases to trimming and J lost 0 bases, with 13 bases between them. The CDR3 sequence is 16 residues long. Germline V gene sequence: CDR1 MNHEY, CDR2 SVGAGI. Here the CDR3 DNA reads TGTGCCAGCAGTTCCTATCCTGTACTTAGCAATCAGCCCCAGCATTTT. Its protein is CASSSYPVLSNQPQHF.

This chain links TRBV28 with TRBJ1-6; D unresolved. Germline V gene sequence: CDR1 MDHEN, CDR2 SYDVKM. There are 16 residues in the CDR3. V lost 6 bases to trimming and J lost 0 bases, with 12 bases between them. The CDR3 here is CASRWEMSSYNSPLHF. The CDR3 coding sequence is TGTGCCAGCAGGTGGGAGATGAGCTCCTATAATTCACCCCTCCACTTT.